The source of this T cell receptor (beta chain) is a study of shared clonotypes between healthy human individuals. Findings and caveats of the study: When compared with the clonotypes that were shared by all four sorted-subset donors, the non-shared clonotypes turned out to have lower generation probabilities.

Germline V lookup: CDR1 SGDLS, CDR2 YYNGEE. Trimming shortened V by 0 bases and J by 8 bases, and 15 bases separated the two germline ends. The CDR3 covers 15 residues. The method was immunoSEQ multiplex PCR; TCRdb's version includes in-frame clones alone and lacks a portion of them. The repertoire has some 2.4 million clones, more than 85% of them found once; the top ten carry 0.36%. A note on this clone: The antigen is unknown.

The sample was naive CD4+ T cells from PBMCs. Indicated subset: CD45RA+ positively selected. The sequence came from a young man in good health. Some clones in this sample may be carry-over from other donors' samples. This chain uses TRBV9 with TRBJ2-1; D unresolved. Here the CDR3 DNA reads TGTGCCAGCAGCGTAGACGGCAGGAAGGGCGATGAGCAGTTCTTC. Amino acid sequence: CASSVDGRKGDEQFF.